This TCR beta chain is from a study of T cell repertoires in cytomegalovirus infection. About the research overall: Both CMV infection and a matching HLA type were indicated by public TCR beta signatures. The study's findings and limits: The cumulative frequency of public TCR beta families identified carriers of CMV plus the relevant HLA. HLA-C-restricted TCR beta clonotypes specific for CMV led the ex vivo response.

From the reads, TCRdb called clonotypes with MiXCR, one entry per CDR3 protein. The sample has 76,000 or so distinct CDR3 sequences, 3.5% to 4.5% seen once. This clonotype came up many times. No antigen is known for it. The V end lost 0 bases, the J end lost 2 bases, and 14 bases lay between the germline ends. Germline V gene lookup returns CDR1 SGHNT and CDR2 YYREEE (reference sequence). The CDR3 has 16 residues. The rearrangement joins TRBV5-4 to TRBJ1-1, with D possibly being TRBD1 (6 bases). The sequence derives from a human donor in good health (CMV status not recorded). Some clones in this sample may be carry-over from other donors' samples. The sequenced material came from PBMCs. The CDR3 is CASSLGFQGTNTEAFF. DNA of the CDR3: TGTGCCAGCAGCTTGGGATTCCAGGGGACCAACACTGAAGCTTTCTTT.